This entry lists 28 T cell receptor beta chains sequenced from one sample in a study of blood T cell repertoires in COVID-19. Generated by immunoSEQ multiplex PCR, the TCRdb table keeps only in-frame clones and is missing some. Among around 190,000 clones listed, approximately 88% were seen once. The specimen sequenced was PBMCs or T cells enriched from blood (not recorded which). Every receptor here comes from a man in his late teens or twenties with acute COVID-19.

This clone was counted ten times or more. J is TRBJ2-2 and V is TRBV6-4; 8 bases align to TRBD2. The germline V gene has CDR1 MRHNA and CDR2 SNTAGT. This CDR3 spans 14 amino acids. V shed 2 bases and J 4 bases; nucleotides not matched to a gene: 0. CDR3 in DNA: TGTGCCAGCAGTGACGGGACTAGCACCGGGGAGCTGTTTTTT. Its translation is CASSDGTSTGELFF.

The chain carries TRBV5-8 and TRBJ1-5; 9 positions agree with TRBD1. Germline V gene lookup returns CDR1 SGHTS and CDR2 YDEGEE. The CDR3 consists of 18 residues. J gave up 0 bases and V 4 bases, and 11 bases lay outside the gene matches. CDR3 sequence reads: CASSAPGQGTYSNQPQHF. The CDR3 region has the DNA TGTGCCAGCAGCGCGCCGGGACAGGGAACTTATAGCAATCAGCCCCAGCATTTT.

The chain is built from TRBV5-8 and TRBJ1-5; D is perhaps TRBD1 (5 bases). V lost 1 base and J lost 2, with 13 bases in between. Germline loops: CDR1 SGHTS, CDR2 YDEGEE. The CDR3 sequence is 16 residues long. For the CDR3, the DNA is TGTGCCAGCAGCTTGCGGCAGGGCGGGGGCAATCAGCCCCAGCATTTT. Translating gives CASSLRQGGGNQPQHF.

This clone was seen once. V is TRBV27 and J is TRBJ1-2; D remains ambiguous. Trimming cost V 2 bases and J 8 bases, with 12 bases left between them. This CDR3 comprises 13 residues. Per germline, CDR1 MNHEY and CDR2 SMNVEV (reference sequence). This CDR3 is CASSLGLGSGYTF. The CDR3 coding sequence is TGTGCCAGCAGTTTAGGGCTGGGTTCCGGCTACACCTTC.

This clone was counted a single time. This chain links TRBV28 with TRBJ2-7; the D is unclear. Between the trimmed V and J ends, which lost 8 bases and 5 bases, there was a span of 13 bases. This CDR3 has 12 residues. Germline V gives CDR1 MDHEN, CDR2 SYDVKM. Here the CDR3 reads CASYGQPHEQYF. Written as DNA, the CDR3 is TGTGCCAGCTATGGGCAGCCCCACGAGCAGTACTTC.

V is TRBV19 and J is TRBJ2-1; 8 positions agree with TRBD2. J was trimmed by 9 bases and V by 3 bases; bases with no gene match: 10. CDR3 length: 15 amino acids. Germline V gene data show CDR1 as LNHDA and CDR2 as SQIVND (reference sequence). The CDR3 spells CASSILAGKAVEQFF. CDR3 DNA sequence: TGTGCCAGTAGTATTTTAGCGGGGAAAGCAGTTGAGCAGTTCTTC.

This clone has only one observation. The V gene is TRBV5-4, the J gene TRBJ2-1; 9 bases align to TRBD1. Germline trimming cut 5 bases from V and 5 bases from J; bases unmatched to any gene: 8. This CDR3 is built from 15 residues. Germline V CDR1 and CDR2: SGHNT, YYREEE (reference sequence). The CDR3 protein is CASSKTGGYDNEQFF. The CDR3 DNA follows: TGTGCCAGCAGTAAGACAGGGGGGTATGACAATGAGCAGTTCTTC.

The V gene is TRBV27, the J gene TRBJ2-1; D perhaps matches TRBD2 (6 bases). This CDR3 spans 14 amino acids. CDR1 and CDR2 from the germline V gene are MNHEY and SMNVEV (reference sequence). The V end was cut by 10 bases, the J end by 7 bases, with 20 bases between. In DNA, the CDR3 is TGTGCCACCACAGCTGGAGGGCCTCATAATGAGCAGTTCTTC. Its protein product is CATTAGGPHNEQFF.

The genes are TRBV27 and TRBJ2-1, with 7 bases identical to TRBD1. The V gene's germline CDR1 is MNHEY and CDR2 SMNVEV (reference sequence). The CDR3 length is 14 residues. V dropped 0 bases and J dropped 10; count of bases not matched to a gene: 6. The CDR3 loop reads CASSLSDRDGEQFF. Here the CDR3 DNA reads TGTGCCAGCAGTTTATCCGACAGGGACGGGGAGCAGTTCTTC.

The V call is TRBV5-1, the J call TRBJ1-1; no clear D. This CDR3 spans 14 amino acids. CDR1 SGHRS and CDR2 YFSETQ come from the germline V gene. V lost 3 bases to trimming and J lost 2 bases, with 11 bases between them. This chain's CDR3 is CASSSYGVNTEAFF. CDR3 nucleotides: TGCGCCAGCAGCTCTTACGGGGTAAACACTGAAGCTTTCTTT.

The gene calls are TRBV6-4 and TRBJ2-3, with D possibly being TRBD2 (5 bases). The germline CDR1 and CDR2 sequences are MRHNA and SNTAGT. The CDR3 spans 13 residues. Trimming stripped 2 bases from V and 3 bases from J, with 6 bases between. CDR3 residues: CASSDRGTDTQYF. Here the CDR3 DNA reads TGTGCCAGCAGTGACCGGGGTACAGATACGCAGTATTTT.

J is TRBJ2-1 and V is TRBV28; 9 bases match TRBD2. CDR3 length equals 14 residues. The V and J ends lost 7 bases and 3 bases, in that order; junction bases with no gene match: 4. Germline V gene lookup returns CDR1 MDHEN and CDR2 SYDVKM. CDR3 sequence (DNA): TGTGCCAGCACTCGTAGCGGGAGCTACAATGAGCAGTTCTTC. This encodes CASTRSGSYNEQFF.

This chain uses TRBV28 with TRBJ1-1; D not resolved. Trimming took 3 bases from V and 4 from J, leaving 6 bases between them. The CDR3 spans 12 residues. Per germline, CDR1 MDHEN and CDR2 SYDVKM. The CDR3: CASSFGGTEAFF. The CDR3 DNA sequence: TGTGCCAGCAGTTTTGGAGGCACTGAAGCTTTCTTT.

V usage is TRBV6-2 or TRBV6-3 and J usage is TRBJ2-7; D possibly corresponds to TRBD2 (6 bases). The CDR3 extends over 17 amino acids. Trimming shortened V by 5 bases and J by 6 bases, and 26 bases separated the two germline ends. Germline V gene lookup returns CDR1 MNHEY and CDR2 SVGEGT. The CDR3 DNA follows: TGTGCCAGCAGTATCTCGGTGTCTACGGGAGTGTTGGGCGAGCAGTACTTC. Encoded protein: CASSISVSTGVLGEQYF.

The chain uses TRBV5-6 and TRBJ1-1; no reliable D call. V was trimmed by 3 bases and J by 7 bases, leaving 13 bases between them. Germline V gene sequence: CDR1 SGHDT, CDR2 YYEEEE. The CDR3 sequence is 13 residues long. The CDR3 DNA reads TGTGCCAGCAGCTCCGCCCCCGAGGTTGAAGCTTTCTTT. The encoded protein is CASSSAPEVEAFF.

The rearrangement links TRBV10-3 to TRBJ2-1; D possibly corresponds to TRBD1 (6 bases). The V gene's germline CDR1 is ENHRY and CDR2 SYGVKD. V was trimmed by 3 bases and J by 0 bases, leaving 15 bases between them. This CDR3 comprises 17 residues. CDR3 DNA sequence: TGTGCCATCAGTGAAGGGGACACCTTGAGCTCCTACAATGAGCAGTTCTTC. Residues: CAISEGDTLSSYNEQFF.

The V and J genes are TRBV27 and TRBJ2-1; 12 nucleotides align to TRBD2. The CDR3 is 15 amino acids. Germline V gives CDR1 MNHEY, CDR2 SMNVEV (reference sequence). The ends lost 5 bases at V and 7 bases at J; junction bases unmatched: 6. The CDR3 DNA reads as TGTGCCAGCAGTGCCGGACTAGCGGGGAAGAATGAGCAGTTCTTC. This sequence encodes CASSAGLAGKNEQFF.

This clone was counted once. The chain is built from TRBV7-9 and TRBJ2-1, with TRBD2 matching over 10 bases. The CDR3 sequence is 16 residues long. V trimming: 2 bases; J trimming: 6 bases; junction bases outside the gene matches: 7. Germline V lookup: CDR1 SEHNR, CDR2 FQNEAQ (reference sequence). CDR3 loop: CASSLSSGRFRNEQFF. CDR3 nucleotide sequence: TGTGCCAGCAGCTTATCTAGCGGGAGATTCCGCAATGAGCAGTTCTTC.

The V gene is TRBV19, the J gene TRBJ1-1; D is ambiguous. From germline, CDR1 is LNHDA and CDR2 SQIVND (reference sequence). V was cut by 5 bases and J by 5 bases, with 9 bases left in between. The CDR3 has 12 residues. The CDR3 sequence is CASSSGWTEAFF. The CDR3 coding sequence is TGTGCCAGTAGTTCGGGGTGGACTGAAGCTTTCTTT.

The chain has TRBV19 and TRBJ2-7, with 8 bases identical to TRBD2. Germline CDR1 LNHDA, CDR2 SQIVND (reference sequence). With 5 bases clipped from V and 9 bases from J, the junction kept 15 bases outside the gene matches. This CDR3 is built from 15 residues. CDR3 DNA sequence: TGTGCCAGTAGTGCCTTAGCGGGACACCAAGAGGGGCAGTACTTC. Its protein is CASSALAGHQEGQYF.

The chain links TRBV4-1 to TRBJ2-7; 14 positions match TRBD2. The germline CDR1 and CDR2 sequences are MGHRA and YSYEKL. V dropped 0 bases and J dropped 4; count of bases not matched to a gene: 8. CDR3 length: 18 amino acids. The CDR3 here is CASSQDQGTSGSRYEQYF. For the CDR3, the DNA is TGCGCCAGCAGCCAAGATCAGGGGACTAGCGGGAGCAGATACGAGCAGTACTTC.

The chain couples TRBV7-9 to TRBJ2-1, with 7 bases matching TRBD2. Germline V gene sequence: CDR1 SEHNR, CDR2 FQNEAQ (reference sequence). V shed 5 bases and J 9 bases; nucleotides not matched to a gene: 10. This CDR3 region has 14 residues. The CDR3 sequence is CASSDRGDAGEQFF. The CDR3, as DNA: TGTGCCAGCAGCGACCGGGGGGACGCGGGTGAGCAGTTCTTC.

V usage is TRBV13 and J usage is TRBJ1-4; TRBD1 aligns across 8 bases. CDR1 PRHDT and CDR2 FYEKMQ come from the germline V gene (reference sequence). This CDR3 region has 13 residues. V shed 4 bases, J shed 6 bases, and the junction held 1 base outside the gene matches. In DNA, the CDR3 is TGTGCCAGCAGCTCGACAGGGGATGAAAAACTGTTTTTT. Its translation is CASSSTGDEKLFF. Using reference TRBV13 and TRBJ1-4 for the parts outside the CDR3, the full variable domain is AAGVIQSPRHLIKEKRETATLKCYPIPRHDTVYWYQQGPGQDPQFLISFYEKMQSDKGSIPDRFSAQQFSDYHSELNMSSLELGDSALYFCASSSTGDEKLFFGSGTQLSVL.

The chain recombines TRBV6-2 or TRBV6-3 with TRBJ2-4; a weak D match, TRBD1 (6 bases). Per the germline V gene, CDR1 is MNHEY and CDR2 is SVGEGT. The V gene lost 2 bases and the J gene lost 0 bases, with 11 bases spanning the gap. CDR3 length: 16 residues. In nucleotides, the CDR3 is TGTGCCAGCAGTTACCAGACAGGCCTAGCCAAAAACATTCAGTACTTC. Translation gives CASSYQTGLAKNIQYF.

This clone occurred once. The genes are TRBV28 and TRBJ1-6, with D maybe TRBD1 (5 bases). CDR3 length equals 13 residues. In germline, CDR1 is MDHEN, CDR2 SYDVKM. The ends were cut back, 10 bases at V and 7 bases at J, with 14 bases in the middle. This chain's CDR3 is CAIAGTVNSPLHF. For the CDR3, the DNA is TGTGCCATCGCGGGGACGGTGAATTCACCCCTCCACTTT.

The V gene is TRBV4-1, the J gene TRBJ2-5; perhaps TRBD1 as D (7 bases). The V gene's germline CDR1 is MGHRA and CDR2 YSYEKL. CDR3 length: 15 amino acids. Deletions cut 1 base from V and 3 bases from J, with 12 bases between. The CDR3 region is CASSQVRGDKETQYF. The DNA of the CDR3 is TGCGCCAGCAGCCAAGTCAGGGGGGATAAAGAGACCCAGTACTTC.

The V call is TRBV6-5, the J call TRBJ2-7; no reliable D call. V lost 7 bases, J lost 0 bases, and 7 bases lay in between. The germline V gene has CDR1 MNHEY and CDR2 SVGAGI. The CDR3 runs 12 residues. The CDR3 DNA reads as TGTGCCAGCACTGGTAGCTCCTACGAGCAGTACTTC. Its protein is CASTGSSYEQYF.

CDR3 in amino acids: CASSESSGGERSGYTF. The CDR3 DNA reads as TGTGCCAGCAGTGAAAGTTCTGGGGGCGAACGAAGTGGCTACACCTTC. The chain carries TRBV2 and TRBJ1-2; a weak D match, TRBD1 (6 bases). The CDR3 is made up of 16 amino acids. V lost 2 bases to trimming and J lost 7 bases, with 20 bases between them. CDR1 is SNHLY and CDR2 is FYNNEI in the germline V gene.